This entry concerns a single T cell receptor (beta chain). Its antigen is undetermined. This specimen belongs to a study of cytomegalovirus exposure and HLA in healthy donors. Regarding the study as a whole: Associated with cytomegalovirus, according to the listing, were some 150 TCR beta chains.

PCR amplification relied on 60 Vbeta primers (plus 13 Jbeta primers). The repertoire was sequenced with immunoSEQ multiplex PCR; TCRdb's copy has only in-frame clones and lacks some. Seen here are approximately 160,000 clones, about 84% observed once, and the top ten hold approximately 1.2%. Trimming removed 0 bases from V and 3 bases from J, with 7 bases in between. The germline CDR1 and CDR2 sequences are SGHRS and YFSETQ. There are 14 residues in the CDR3. The gene calls are TRBV5-1 and TRBJ1-3; D is unclear. This clonotype was sampled from a man aged 50-59 years in good health and CMV-seropositive. The sequenced sample was PBMCs. CDR3 DNA sequence: TGCGCCAGCAGCTTGGGACAAGATGGAAACACCATATATTTT. Protein sequence: CASSLGQDGNTIYF.